This T cell receptor beta chain was identified in a study of tumor-infiltrating lymphocytes in primary liver carcinoma. Without any cell sorting, 20-30 mg of bulk tissue yielded co-extracted RNA and DNA. Turning to this clonotype: The conserved final phenylalanine or tryptophan is absent from the CDR3, which likely points to a read error.

A primer in the constant region served to generate TCR beta cDNA from approximately 450 ng of total RNA. Library construction for TCR beta comprised three nested multiplex PCR rounds performed with slightly modified ARM-PCR. From the multiplex PCR reads, TCRdb called clonotypes with MiXCR, one entry per CDR3 protein. The table has around 29,000 distinct CDR3 sequences, 76% seen once; the top ten hold roughly 34%. The source material was liver tumor tissue from sampling region 5. Regarding subset: tumor region T5, tumor centre. This TCR was recovered from a man between 40 and 49 years old with primary liver carcinoma and hepatitis B virus infection.

The CDR3 DNA reads as TGCAGCGTTGGGCAGGAAGGCGATATGCAGTATCTT. Its protein product is CSVGQEGDMQYL. The V and J genes are TRBV29-1 and TRBJ2-3; D not resolved. The length of the CDR3 is 12 residues. The V gene's germline CDR1 is SQVTM and CDR2 ANQGSEA.